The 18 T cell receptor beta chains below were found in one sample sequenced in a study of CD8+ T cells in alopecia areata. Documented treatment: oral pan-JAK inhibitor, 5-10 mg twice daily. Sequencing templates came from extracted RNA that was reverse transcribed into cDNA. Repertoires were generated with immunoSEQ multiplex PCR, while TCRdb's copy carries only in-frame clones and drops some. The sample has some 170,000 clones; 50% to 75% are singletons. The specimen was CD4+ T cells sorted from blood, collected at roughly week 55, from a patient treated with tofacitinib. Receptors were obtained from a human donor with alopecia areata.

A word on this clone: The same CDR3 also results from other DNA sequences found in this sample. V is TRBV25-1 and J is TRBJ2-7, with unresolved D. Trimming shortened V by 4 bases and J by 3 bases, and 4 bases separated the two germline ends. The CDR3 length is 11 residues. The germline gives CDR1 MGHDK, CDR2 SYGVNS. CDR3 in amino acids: CASSGGYEQYF. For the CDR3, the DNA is TGTGCCAGCAGTGGTGGCTACGAGCAGTACTTC.

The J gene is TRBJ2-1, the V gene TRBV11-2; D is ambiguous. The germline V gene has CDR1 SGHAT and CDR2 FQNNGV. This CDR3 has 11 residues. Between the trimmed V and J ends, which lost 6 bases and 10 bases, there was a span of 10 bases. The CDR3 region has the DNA TGTGCCAGCAGTATTGGGCAGGAGCAGTTCTTC. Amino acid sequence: CASSIGQEQFF.

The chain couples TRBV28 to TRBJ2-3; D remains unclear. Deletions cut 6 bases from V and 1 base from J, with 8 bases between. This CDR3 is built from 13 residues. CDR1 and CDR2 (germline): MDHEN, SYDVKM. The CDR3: CASRTYRTDTQYF. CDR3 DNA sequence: TGTGCCAGCAGGACTTACCGCACAGATACGCAGTATTTT.

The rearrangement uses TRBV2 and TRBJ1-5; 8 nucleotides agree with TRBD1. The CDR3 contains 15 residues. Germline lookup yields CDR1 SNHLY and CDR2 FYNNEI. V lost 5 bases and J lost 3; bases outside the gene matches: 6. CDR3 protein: CASSLEDRVNQPQHF. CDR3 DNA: TGTGCCAGCAGTCTTGAGGACAGGGTCAATCAGCCCCAGCATTTT.

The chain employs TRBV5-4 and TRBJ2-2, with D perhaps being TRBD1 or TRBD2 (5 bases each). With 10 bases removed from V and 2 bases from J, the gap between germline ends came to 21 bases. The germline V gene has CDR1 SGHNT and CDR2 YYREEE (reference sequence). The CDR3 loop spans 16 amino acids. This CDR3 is CAVTQGRDGNTGELFF. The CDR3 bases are TGTGCCGTAACCCAAGGCCGGGACGGAAACACCGGGGAGCTGTTTTTT. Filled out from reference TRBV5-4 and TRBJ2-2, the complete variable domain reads ETGVTQSPTHLIKTRGQQVTLRCSSQSGHNTVSWYQQALGQGPQFIFQYYREEENGRGNFPPRFSGLQFPNYSSELNVNALELDDSALYLCAVTQGRDGNTGELFFGEGSRLTVL.

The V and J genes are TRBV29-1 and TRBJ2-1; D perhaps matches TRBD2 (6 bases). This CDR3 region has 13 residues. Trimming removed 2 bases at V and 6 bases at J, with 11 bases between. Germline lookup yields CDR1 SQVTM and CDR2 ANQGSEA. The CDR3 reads CSVESGTGNEQFF. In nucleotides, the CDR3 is TGCAGCGTTGAATCAGGGACTGGCAATGAGCAGTTCTTC.

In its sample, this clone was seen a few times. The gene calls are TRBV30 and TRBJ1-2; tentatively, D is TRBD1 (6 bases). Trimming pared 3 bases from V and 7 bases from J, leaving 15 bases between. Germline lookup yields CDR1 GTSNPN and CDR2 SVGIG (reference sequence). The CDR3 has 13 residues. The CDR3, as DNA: TGTGCCTGGAGGGAGCAGGGGTCTCGTGGCTACACCTTC. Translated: CAWREQGSRGYTF.

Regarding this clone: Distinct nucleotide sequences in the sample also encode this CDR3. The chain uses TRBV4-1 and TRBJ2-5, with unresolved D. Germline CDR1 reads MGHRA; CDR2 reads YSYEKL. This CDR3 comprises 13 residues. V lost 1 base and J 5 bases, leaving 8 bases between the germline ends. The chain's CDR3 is CASSQGVRETQYF. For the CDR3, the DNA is TGCGCCAGCAGCCAAGGGGTGAGGGAGACCCAGTACTTC.

The CDR3 reads CASSSQAGISYGYTF. The CDR3 DNA sequence: TGTGCCAGCAGCTCACAAGCAGGGATTAGCTATGGCTACACCTTC. This chain links TRBV7-2 with TRBJ1-2; maybe TRBD1 (5 bases). CDR3 length: 15 residues. Trimming removed 4 bases from V and 4 bases from J, with 16 bases in between. Germline CDR1 reads SGHTA; CDR2 reads FQGNSA. Together with reference TRBV7-2 and TRBJ1-2, the CDR3 gives the full variable domain: GAGVSQSPSNKVTEKGKDVELRCDPISGHTALYWYRQSLGQGLEFLIYFQGNSAPDKSGLPSDRFSAERTGGSVSTLTIQRTQQEDSAVYLCASSSQAGISYGYTFGSGTRLTVV.

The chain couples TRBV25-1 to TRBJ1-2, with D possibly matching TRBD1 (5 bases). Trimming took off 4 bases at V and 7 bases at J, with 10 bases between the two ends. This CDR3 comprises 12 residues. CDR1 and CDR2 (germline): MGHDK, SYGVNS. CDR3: CASSGDAGGYTF. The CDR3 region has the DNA TGTGCCAGCAGTGGGGACGCGGGTGGCTACACCTTC.

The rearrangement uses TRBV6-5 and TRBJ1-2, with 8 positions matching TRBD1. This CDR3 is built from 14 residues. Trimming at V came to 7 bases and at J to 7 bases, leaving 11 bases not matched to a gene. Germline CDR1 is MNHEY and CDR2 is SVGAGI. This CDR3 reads CASNQQGEGSGYTF. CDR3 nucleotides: TGTGCCAGCAACCAACAGGGGGAGGGTTCTGGCTACACCTTC.

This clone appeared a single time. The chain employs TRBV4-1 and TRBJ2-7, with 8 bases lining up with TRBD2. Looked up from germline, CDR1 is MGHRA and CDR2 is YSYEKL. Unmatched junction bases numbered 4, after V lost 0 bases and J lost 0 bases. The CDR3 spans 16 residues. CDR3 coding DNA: TGCGCCAGCAGCCAAGAAATGCGGGGGGTCTCCTACGAGCAGTACTTC. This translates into CASSQEMRGVSYEQYF.

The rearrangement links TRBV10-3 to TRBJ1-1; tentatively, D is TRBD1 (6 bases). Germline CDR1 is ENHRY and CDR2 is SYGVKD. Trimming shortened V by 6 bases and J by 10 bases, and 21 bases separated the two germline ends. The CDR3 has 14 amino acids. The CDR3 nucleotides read TGTGCCATCAGCGAATATACGGGGGCCATAGGAGCTTTCTTT. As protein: CAISEYTGAIGAFF.

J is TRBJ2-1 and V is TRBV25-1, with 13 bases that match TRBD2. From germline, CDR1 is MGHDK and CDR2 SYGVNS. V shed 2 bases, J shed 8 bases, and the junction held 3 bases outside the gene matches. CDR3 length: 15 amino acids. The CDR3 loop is CASSETSGGAYEQFF. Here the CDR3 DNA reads TGTGCCAGCAGTGAAACTAGCGGGGGGGCTTATGAGCAGTTCTTC.

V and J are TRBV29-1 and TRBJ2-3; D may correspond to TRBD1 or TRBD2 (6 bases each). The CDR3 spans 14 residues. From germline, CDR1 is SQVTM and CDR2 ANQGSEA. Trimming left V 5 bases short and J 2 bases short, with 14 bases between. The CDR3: CSVLEGGPTDTQYF. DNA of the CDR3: TGCAGCGTTCTCGAGGGGGGACCCACAGATACGCAGTATTTT.

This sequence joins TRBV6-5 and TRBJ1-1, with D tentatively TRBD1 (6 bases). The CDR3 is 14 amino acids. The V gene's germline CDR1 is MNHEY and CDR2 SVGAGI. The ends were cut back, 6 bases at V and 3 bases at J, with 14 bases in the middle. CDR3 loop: CASRQGPYDTEAFF. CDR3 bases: TGTGCCAGCAGGCAGGGGCCGTATGACACTGAAGCTTTCTTT.

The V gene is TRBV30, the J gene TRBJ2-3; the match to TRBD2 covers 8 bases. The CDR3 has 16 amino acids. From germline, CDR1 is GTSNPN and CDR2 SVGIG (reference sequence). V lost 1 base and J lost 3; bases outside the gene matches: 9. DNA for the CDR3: TGTGCCTGGAGTGCCCTAGCCAGCGGGGGAACAGATACGCAGTATTTT. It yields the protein CAWSALASGGTDTQYF.

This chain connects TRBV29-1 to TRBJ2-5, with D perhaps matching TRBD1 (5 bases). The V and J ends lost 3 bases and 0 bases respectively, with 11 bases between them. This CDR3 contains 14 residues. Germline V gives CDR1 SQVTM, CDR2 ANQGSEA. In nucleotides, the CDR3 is TGCAGCGTTGAGGGGCGGCTAAACCAAGAGACCCAGTACTTC. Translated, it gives CSVEGRLNQETQYF.